The 11 T cell receptor beta chains listed next were all sequenced from one sample in a study of vaccination and CD4 T cells after COVID-19. An Oncomine TCR Beta short-read assay was used to sequence the DNA from cultured CD4+ T cells. One entry per CDR3 protein results from TCRdb running MiXCR on the PCR reads. The sample holds about 10,000 distinct CDR3 sequences, about 53% seen once. Treatment of the sample: roughly nine-day PBMC culture with coronavirus spike peptide pools or control peptides (ViraFEST assay). No antigens are known for them. Specimen: CD4+ T cells from blood, cultured in vitro. These receptors were taken from a human donor who had recovered from COVID-19.

This clonotype was counted a few times. The chain employs TRBV7-2 and TRBJ1-2, with 8 bases that match TRBD1. The germline V gene encodes CDR1 SGHTA and CDR2 FQGNSA. Trimming removed 2 bases from V and 6 bases from J; junction bases left unmatched: 5. The length of the CDR3 is 14 residues. The CDR3 protein is CASSLRQGNDGYTF. CDR3 coding DNA: TGTGCCAGCAGCTTACGACAGGGGAACGATGGCTACACCTTC.

This clonotype came up a few times. The J gene is TRBJ1-3, the V gene TRBV7-8; no definite D call. CDR1 is SGHVS and CDR2 is FQNEAQ in the germline V gene. This CDR3 region has 15 residues. Trimming pared 1 base from V and 0 bases from J, leaving 7 bases between. Written as DNA, the CDR3 is TGTGCCAGCAGCTTAGGTACAACCTCTGGAAACACCATATATTTT. Amino acid sequence: CASSLGTTSGNTIYF.

The chain employs TRBV15 and TRBJ2-7; D remains unclear. This CDR3 comprises 15 residues. V shed 0 bases and J shed 2 bases, with 11 bases lying between them. Germline V gives CDR1 LNHNV, CDR2 YYDKDF (reference sequence). The CDR3 coding sequence is TGTGCCACCAGCAGAGACCGTCGGAGTACCTACGAGCAGTACTTC. Residues: CATSRDRRSTYEQYF. Supplemented by reference TRBV15 and TRBJ2-7, the full variable domain reads DAMVIQNPRYQVTQFGKPVTLSCSQTLNHNVMYWYQQKSSQAPKLLFHYYDKDFNNEADTPDNFQSRRPNTSFCFLDIRSPGLGDTAMYLCATSRDRRSTYEQYFGPGTRLTVT.

The rearrangement joins TRBV20-1 to TRBJ1-1; D is undetermined. This CDR3 is 14 amino acids long. Germline lookup yields CDR1 DFQATT and CDR2 SNEGSKA (reference sequence). The V end was cut by 1 base, the J end by 1 base, with 10 bases between. The CDR3: CSARAPTSNTEAFF. CDR3 nucleotide sequence: TGCAGTGCTAGAGCACCGACGTCGAACACTGAAGCTTTCTTT.

The chain is built from TRBV6-1 and TRBJ2-7, with 7 bases fitting TRBD1. CDR1 is MNHNS and CDR2 is SASEGT in the germline V gene. The CDR3 loop spans 13 amino acids. V shed 7 bases, J shed 4 bases, and the junction held 7 bases outside the gene matches. CDR3 region: CASKSGTDYEQYF. In nucleotides, the CDR3 is TGTGCCAGCAAATCCGGGACAGATTACGAGCAGTACTTC.

V gene TRBV11-1 combines with J gene TRBJ1-2, with 7 bases that match TRBD1. Germline V gene data show CDR1 as SGHAT and CDR2 as FQDESV (reference sequence). The ends lost 5 bases at V and 6 bases at J; junction bases unmatched: 9. This CDR3 contains 14 residues. CDR3: CASSPWTGQDGYTF. The CDR3, as DNA: TGTGCCAGCAGCCCATGGACAGGACAGGATGGCTACACCTTC.

The rearrangement uses TRBV20-1 and TRBJ2-3; TRBD2 agrees at 7 bases. The CDR3 runs 14 residues. CDR1 DFQATT and CDR2 SNEGSKA come from the germline V gene (reference sequence). Trimming at V came to 5 bases and at J to 7 bases, leaving 12 bases not matched to a gene. This chain's CDR3 is CSAETGTTFYTQYF. The CDR3 region has the DNA TGCAGTGCTGAGACCGGGACTACTTTCTATACGCAGTATTTT.

This sequence joins TRBV4-1 and TRBJ1-5; tentative D call: TRBD1 (5 bases). Per germline, CDR1 MGHRA and CDR2 YSYEKL. This CDR3 has 16 residues. With 3 bases removed from V and 0 bases from J, the gap between germline ends came to 12 bases. The CDR3 DNA reads TGCGCCAGCAGCCAGAGGGACTCCGATAGCAATCAGCCCCAGCATTTT. Encoded protein: CASSQRDSDSNQPQHF.

This clonotype was counted between two and nine times. The chain carries TRBV27 and TRBJ1-6, with D maybe TRBD1 (6 bases). CDR3 length: 18 amino acids. Trimming left V 2 bases short and J 0 bases short, with 14 bases between. In germline, CDR1 is MNHEY, CDR2 SMNVEV (reference sequence). The CDR3 coding sequence is TGTGCCAGCAGTTTACTCAGGGGTGGTAGCTCCTATAATTCACCCCTCCACTTT. It specifies CASSLLRGGSSYNSPLHF.

The chain has TRBV7-8 and TRBJ2-7, with D hard to call. The CDR3 covers 13 residues. Germline-derived CDR1 and CDR2 are SGHVS and FQNEAQ. Deletions cut 8 bases from V and 0 bases from J, with 11 bases between. CDR3 coding DNA: TGTGCCAGCGGAAAGAGTAGCTCCTACGAGCAGTACTTC. It is translated as CASGKSSSYEQYF. The complete variable domain, with remaining parts taken from reference TRBV7-8 and TRBJ2-7, reads GAGVSQSPRYKVAKRGQDVALRCDPISGHVSLFWYQQALGQGPEFLTYFQNEAQLDKSGLPSDRFFAERPEGSVSTLKIQRTQQEDSAVYLCASGKSSSYEQYFGPGTRLTVT.

V is TRBV6-1 and J is TRBJ1-1; no reliable D call. Germline V CDR1 and CDR2: MNHNS, SASEGT. V lost 8 bases and J 9 bases, leaving 13 bases between the germline ends. There are 11 residues in the CDR3. The CDR3 sequence is CASYWLTKAFF. In DNA, the CDR3 is TGTGCCAGCTACTGGCTCACGAAAGCTTTCTTT.